This TCR beta chain was identified during a study of blood T cell repertoires in COVID-19. Study-wide context: Collection of acute and convalescent COVID-19 samples took place in the United States, Italy and Spain. Sources were T cells, B-cell-depleted T cells, or PBMCs; the material itself was cDNA or gDNA.

Original processing methods: It was from reference gene primer amplification that nucleated cell counts were estimated. Using immunoSEQ multiplex PCR, the repertoire was profiled, and TCRdb retains in-frame clones only, with some absent. V, J and clone size derive from that table, while D and trimming were established from the DNA sequence. This table has 350,000 to 450,000 clones, roughly 90% appearing once. The CDR3 length is 14 residues. After removal of 7 bases from V and 6 bases from J, the junction contained 6 bases not matched to a gene. CDR1 and CDR2 from the germline V gene are MDHEN and SYDVKM.

Source material: peripheral blood. V and J are TRBV28 and TRBJ2-1, with 10 bases aligning to TRBD2. The clonotype comes from a man between 35 and 55 years old with acute or convalescent COVID-19. The CDR3 DNA is TGTGCCAGCAATCTAGCGGGAGCTTCCAATGAGCAGTTCTTC. This translates into CASNLAGASNEQFF.